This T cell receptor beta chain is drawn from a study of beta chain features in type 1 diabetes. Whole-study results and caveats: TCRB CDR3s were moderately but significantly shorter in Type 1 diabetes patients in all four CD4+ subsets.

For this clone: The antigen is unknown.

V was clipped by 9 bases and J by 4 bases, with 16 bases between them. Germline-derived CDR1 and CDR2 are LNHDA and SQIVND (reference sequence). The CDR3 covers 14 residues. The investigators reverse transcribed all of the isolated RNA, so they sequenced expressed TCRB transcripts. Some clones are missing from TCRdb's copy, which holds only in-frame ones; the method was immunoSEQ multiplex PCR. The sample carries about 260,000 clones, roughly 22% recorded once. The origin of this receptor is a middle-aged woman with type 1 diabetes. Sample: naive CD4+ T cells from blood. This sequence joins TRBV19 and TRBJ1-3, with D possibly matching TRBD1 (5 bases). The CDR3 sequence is CASQPAGRGNTIYF. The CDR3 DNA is TGTGCCAGCCAACCCGCGGGACGGGGAAACACCATATATTTT.